The T cell receptor (beta chain) described here comes from a study of glioma-infiltrating T cells. General observations from the study: Non-neoplastic patients had below-expected tissue-blood divergence, while all gliomas exceeded expectation.

TCR alpha and beta CDR3 regions were amplified from RNA using iRepertoire nested multiplex PCR. Via MiXCR, TCRdb re-called the multiplex PCR reads, giving one row per CDR3 protein. This table holds fewer than 500,000 distinct CDR3 sequences, around 45% found once. Regarding this clonotype: The antigen remains undetermined. The junction does not match germline at one end; this may be a read error.

This CDR3 region has 17 residues. Germline CDR1 MDHEN, CDR2 SYDVKM. Sequenced material: glioma tissue, nonneoplastic brain tissue, or PBMCs (not recorded which). The receptor was derived from a human donor with low-grade glioma or glioblastoma, undergoing nonglioma brain surgery, or in good health (not recorded which). This rearrangement joins TRBV28 to TRBJ1-5; 8 bases are shared with TRBD1. CDR3: CASSPSPHRGGNKPQHF. The CDR3 DNA is TGTGCCAGCAGTCCCTCACCCCACAGGGGGGGCAATAAGCCCCAGCATTTT.